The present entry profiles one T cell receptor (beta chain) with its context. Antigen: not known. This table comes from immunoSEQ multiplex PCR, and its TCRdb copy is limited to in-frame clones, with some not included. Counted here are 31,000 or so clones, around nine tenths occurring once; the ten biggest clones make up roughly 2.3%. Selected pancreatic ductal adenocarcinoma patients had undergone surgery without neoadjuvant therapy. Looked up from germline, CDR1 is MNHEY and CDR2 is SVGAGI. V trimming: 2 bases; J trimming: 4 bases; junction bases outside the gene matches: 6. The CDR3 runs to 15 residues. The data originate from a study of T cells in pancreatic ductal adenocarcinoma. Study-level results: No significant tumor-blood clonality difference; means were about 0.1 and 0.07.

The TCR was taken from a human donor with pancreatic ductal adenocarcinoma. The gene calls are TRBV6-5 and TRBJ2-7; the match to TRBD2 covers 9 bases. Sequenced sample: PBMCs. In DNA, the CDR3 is TGTGCCAGCAGTTACCTTAGCGGGAGTATGTACGAGCAGTACTTC. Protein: CASSYLSGSMYEQYF.